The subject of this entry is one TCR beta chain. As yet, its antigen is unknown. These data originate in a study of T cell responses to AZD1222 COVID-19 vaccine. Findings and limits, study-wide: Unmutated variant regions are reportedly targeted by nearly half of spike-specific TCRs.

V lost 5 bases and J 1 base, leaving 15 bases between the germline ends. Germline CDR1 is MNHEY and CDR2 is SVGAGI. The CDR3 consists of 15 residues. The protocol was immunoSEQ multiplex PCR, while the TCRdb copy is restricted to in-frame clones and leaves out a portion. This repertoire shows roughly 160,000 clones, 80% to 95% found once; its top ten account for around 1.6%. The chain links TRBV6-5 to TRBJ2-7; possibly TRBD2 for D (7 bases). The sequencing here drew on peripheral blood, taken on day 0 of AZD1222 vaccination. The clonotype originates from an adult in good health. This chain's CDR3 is CASSQQGGGSYEQYF. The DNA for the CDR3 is TGTGCCAGCAGTCAACAGGGAGGGGGATCCTACGAGCAGTACTTC.